This is a list of T cell receptor beta chains from one sample in a study of T cell repertoires in cytomegalovirus infection. The antigens for these receptors are not known. MiXCR, applied by TCRdb to the reads, yields one record per CDR3 protein. Here the sample spans more than 300,000 distinct CDR3 sequences, approximately 35% being singletons. Sequenced material: cultured PBMCs, taken from culture after CMV antigen stimulation. The receptors come from a human donor in good health (CMV status not recorded). Some clones in this sample may be carry-over from other donors' samples. Both conserved end residues are part of each CDR3. D genes are given only for firm matches. The size entry is marked missing in some rows and otherwise reads once, few, many or a size class.

clone size: few; V gene: TRBV19; J gene: TRBJ1-6; D gene: TRBD1; CDR3 DNA: TGTGCCAGTAGTATGGGGACAGGGAATTCACCCCTCCACTTT; CDR3 protein: CASSMGTGNSPLHF
clone size: NA; V gene: TRBV7-2; J gene: TRBJ2-1; D gene: TRBD2; CDR3 DNA: TGTGCCAGCAGCTTGGGAGCGGGAAACAATGAGCAGTTCTTC; CDR3 protein: CASSLGAGNNEQFF
clone size: NA; V gene: TRBV7-8; J gene: TRBJ2-5; D gene: NA; CDR3 DNA: TGTGCCAGCAGCCCTAGCGTAGGAAGCCAAGAGACCCAGTACTTC; CDR3 protein: CASSPSVGSQETQYF
clone size: NA; V gene: TRBV10-3; J gene: TRBJ2-3; D gene: TRBD1; CDR3 DNA: TGTGCCATCAGTGAGGGGGACAGGGGTGCAGATACGCAGTATTTT; CDR3 protein: CAISEGDRGADTQYF
clone size: NA; V gene: TRBV6-5; J gene: TRBJ2-3; D gene: TRBD1; CDR3 DNA: TGTGCCAGCAGCCGCTCGGGACAGCGACTGGGGGATACGCAGTATTTT; CDR3 protein: CASSRSGQRLGDTQYF
clone size: NA; V gene: TRBV7-9; J gene: TRBJ1-2; D gene: NA; CDR3 DNA: TGTGCCAGCAGCTTATCAGACGGATACTATGGCTACACCTTC; CDR3 protein: CASSLSDGYYGYTF
clone size: many; V gene: TRBV19; J gene: TRBJ1-6; D gene: TRBD1; CDR3 DNA: TGTGCCAGTAGTACAACCGGGACAGGGATTAATTCACCCCTCCACTTT; CDR3 protein: CASSTTGTGINSPLHF
clone size: few; V gene: TRBV12-3/TRBV12-4; J gene: TRBJ2-2; D gene: NA; CDR3 DNA: TGTGCCAGCAGTTGGCGGGACAACACCGGGGAGCTGTTTTTT; CDR3 protein: CASSWRDNTGELFF
clone size: NA; V gene: TRBV7-2; J gene: TRBJ1-2; D gene: NA; CDR3 DNA: TGTGCCAGCACCCGCGACAGGCTCTATGGAGGCTACACCTTC; CDR3 protein: CASTRDRLYGGYTF
clone size: many; V gene: TRBV10-3; J gene: TRBJ2-7; D gene: TRBD1; CDR3 DNA: TGTGCCATCAGTGAACCGGACAGGACCTACGAGCAGTACTTC; CDR3 protein: CAISEPDRTYEQYF
clone size: few; V gene: TRBV7-2; J gene: TRBJ2-2; D gene: NA; CDR3 DNA: TGTGCCAGCAGCTTTCAGACAGATCGAACCGGGGAGCTGTTTTTT; CDR3 protein: CASSFQTDRTGELFF
clone size: NA; V gene: TRBV6-2/TRBV6-3; J gene: TRBJ1-1; D gene: NA; CDR3 DNA: TGTGCCAGCAGCAGCTCTGGGGGAGACACTGAAGCTTTCTTT; CDR3 protein: CASSSSGGDTEAFF
clone size: few; V gene: TRBV25-1; J gene: TRBJ2-4; D gene: NA; CDR3 DNA: TGTGCCAGCAGTGATGTACTAGCCAAAAACATTCAGTACTTC; CDR3 protein: CASSDVLAKNIQYF
clone size: NA; V gene: TRBV11-2; J gene: TRBJ2-1; D gene: TRBD2; CDR3 DNA: TGTGCCAGCAGCTTAGTATGGCTAGCGGACCGTGGTGAGCAGTTCTTC; CDR3 protein: CASSLVWLADRGEQFF
clone size: NA; V gene: TRBV6-5; J gene: TRBJ1-4; D gene: NA; CDR3 DNA: TGTGCCAGCACCCCGGGGGGGGGAAGTGAAAAACTGTTTTTT; CDR3 protein: CASTPGGGSEKLFF
clone size: NA; V gene: TRBV5-1; J gene: TRBJ1-6; D gene: NA; CDR3 DNA: TGCGCCAGCAGCTTGCTCGGGGAAGGGAATTCACCCCTCCACTTT; CDR3 protein: CASSLLGEGNSPLHF
clone size: few; V gene: TRBV19; J gene: TRBJ1-1; D gene: NA; CDR3 DNA: TGTGCCAGTAGTCCCCCGCCGGGCCCGAACACTGAAGCTTTCTTT; CDR3 protein: CASSPPPGPNTEAFF
clone size: few; V gene: TRBV4-3; J gene: TRBJ2-1; D gene: NA; CDR3 DNA: TGCGCCAGCAGCCAAGATCCCCCACAGAGCTCTCTGTTCAATGAGCAGTTCTTC; CDR3 protein: CASSQDPPQSSLFNEQFF
clone size: NA; V gene: TRBV27; J gene: TRBJ1-4; D gene: TRBD1; CDR3 DNA: TGTGCCAGCAGTTTGAGAGGGGGCGCTCGAGAAAAACTGTTTTTT; CDR3 protein: CASSLRGGAREKLFF
clone size: few; V gene: TRBV20-1; J gene: TRBJ2-1; D gene: TRBD1; CDR3 DNA: TGCAGTGTCGGACAGGGACCCTACAATGAGCAGTTCTTC; CDR3 protein: CSVGQGPYNEQFF
clone size: NA; V gene: TRBV20-1; J gene: TRBJ2-7; D gene: NA; CDR3 DNA: TGCAGTGCCGTTCCGGGACTGGTCGAGCAGTACTTC; CDR3 protein: CSAVPGLVEQYF
clone size: NA; V gene: TRBV28; J gene: TRBJ2-1; D gene: NA; CDR3 DNA: TGTGCCAGCAGTTCCCTCCTATGGCAGTTCTTC; CDR3 protein: CASSSLLWQFF
clone size: NA; V gene: TRBV29-1; J gene: TRBJ2-1; D gene: TRBD2; CDR3 DNA: TGCAGCGTCGGACTAGCGGGAGTAGGCTACAATGAGCAGTTCTTC; CDR3 protein: CSVGLAGVGYNEQFF
clone size: few; V gene: TRBV12-3/TRBV12-4; J gene: TRBJ2-1; D gene: NA; CDR3 DNA: TGTGCCAGCAGCCCCTTGGGTGAGCAGTTCTTC; CDR3 protein: CASSPLGEQFF
clone size: few; V gene: TRBV18; J gene: TRBJ1-4; D gene: NA; CDR3 DNA: TGTGCCAGCTCACCAGCAGGGAGGTCTGAAAAACTGTTTTTT; CDR3 protein: CASSPAGRSEKLFF
clone size: NA; V gene: TRBV27; J gene: TRBJ2-1; D gene: NA; CDR3 DNA: TGTGCCAGCAGTGCCTACAGGGATCGCGAGCAGTTCTTC; CDR3 protein: CASSAYRDREQFF
clone size: many; V gene: TRBV20-1; J gene: TRBJ2-3; D gene: NA; CDR3 DNA: TGCAGTGCTACAGAAGTTCCCACCACAGATACGCAGTATTTT; CDR3 protein: CSATEVPTTDTQYF
clone size: few; V gene: TRBV7-2; J gene: TRBJ1-2; D gene: TRBD1; CDR3 DNA: TGTGCCAGCAGTGACAGGGGGTTAGGCAACTATGGCTACACCTTC; CDR3 protein: CASSDRGLGNYGYTF
clone size: NA; V gene: TRBV4-3; J gene: TRBJ2-3; D gene: NA; CDR3 DNA: TGCGCCAGCAGCCAAGGTCCCGGGACAGATACGCAGTATTTT; CDR3 protein: CASSQGPGTDTQYF
clone size: many; V gene: TRBV20-1; J gene: TRBJ1-6; D gene: TRBD1; CDR3 DNA: TGCAGTGCTAGAGATCCGGGACAGGGGGAAGCTTCACCCCTCCACTTT; CDR3 protein: CSARDPGQGEASPLHF
clone size: NA; V gene: TRBV3-1; J gene: TRBJ2-5; D gene: NA; CDR3 DNA: TGTGCCAGCAGCCAAGATGAAAATAGGGTAGAGACCCAGTACTTC; CDR3 protein: CASSQDENRVETQYF
clone size: NA; V gene: TRBV20-1; J gene: TRBJ2-3; D gene: NA; CDR3 DNA: TGCAGTGCTACCCCGATGGTCCGGAGCCTCACAGATACGCAGTATTTT; CDR3 protein: CSATPMVRSLTDTQYF
clone size: many; V gene: TRBV6-2/TRBV6-3; J gene: TRBJ2-3; D gene: TRBD1; CDR3 DNA: TGTGCCAGCAGTTACTCTGCAGGACAGGGGGTAGCGGACCTCGGGGATACGCAGTATTTT; CDR3 protein: CASSYSAGQGVADLGDTQYF
clone size: NA; V gene: TRBV6-4; J gene: TRBJ1-5; D gene: NA; CDR3 DNA: TGTGCCAGCAGTCCACAGGGTGATGGACAGCCCCAGCATTTT; CDR3 protein: CASSPQGDGQPQHF
clone size: NA; V gene: TRBV9; J gene: TRBJ2-5; D gene: TRBD2; CDR3 DNA: TGTGCCAGCAGTAGGGGAATGACTAGCGGAATCCTCGGGGAGACCCAGTACTTC; CDR3 protein: CASSRGMTSGILGETQYF
clone size: NA; V gene: TRBV6-2/TRBV6-3; J gene: TRBJ1-1; D gene: TRBD1; CDR3 DNA: TGTGCCAGCAGTCGCATTCCGGGACAGGGGATGAACACTGAAGCTTTCTTT; CDR3 protein: CASSRIPGQGMNTEAFF
clone size: many; V gene: TRBV18; J gene: TRBJ2-5; D gene: NA; CDR3 DNA: TGTGCCAGCTCACCACAGCAGGGCCAAGAGACCCAGTACTTC; CDR3 protein: CASSPQQGQETQYF